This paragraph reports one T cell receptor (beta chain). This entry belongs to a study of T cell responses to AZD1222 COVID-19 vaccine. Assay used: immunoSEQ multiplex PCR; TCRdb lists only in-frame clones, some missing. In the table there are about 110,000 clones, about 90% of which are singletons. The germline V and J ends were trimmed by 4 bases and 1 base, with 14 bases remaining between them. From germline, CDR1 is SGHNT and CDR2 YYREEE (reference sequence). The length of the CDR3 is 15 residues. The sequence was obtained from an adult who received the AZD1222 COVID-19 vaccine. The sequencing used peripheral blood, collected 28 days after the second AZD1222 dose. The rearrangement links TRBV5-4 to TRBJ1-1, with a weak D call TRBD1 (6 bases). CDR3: CASSTRIRGNTEAFF. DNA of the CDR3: TGTGCCAGCAGCACCAGGATCAGGGGGAACACTGAAGCTTTCTTT.